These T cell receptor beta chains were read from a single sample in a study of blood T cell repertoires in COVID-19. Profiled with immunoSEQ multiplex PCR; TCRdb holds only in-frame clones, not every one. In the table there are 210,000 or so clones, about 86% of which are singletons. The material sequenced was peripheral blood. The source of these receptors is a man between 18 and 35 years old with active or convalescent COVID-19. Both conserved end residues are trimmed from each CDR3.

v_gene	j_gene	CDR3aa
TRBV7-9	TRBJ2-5	ASSLAGGEETQY
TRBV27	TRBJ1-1	ASSLSRNTEAF
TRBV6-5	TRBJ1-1	ASSSAQTGRSTEAF
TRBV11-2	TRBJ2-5	ASSEGSGALQETQY
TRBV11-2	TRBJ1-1	ASSFSSGGYTEAF
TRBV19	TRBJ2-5	ASSWGRTSGLETQY
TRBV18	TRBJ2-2	ASSPEVPANTGELF
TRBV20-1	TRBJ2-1	SASSKGVLAGSSDEQF
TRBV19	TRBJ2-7	ASKLSQGPYEQY
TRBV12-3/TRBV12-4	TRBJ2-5	ASSPRQETQY
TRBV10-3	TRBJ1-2	AIGNPTGGFYGYT
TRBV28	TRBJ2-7	ASSFPAGGSYEQY
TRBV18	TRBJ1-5	ASSPKPGQGLGNQPQH
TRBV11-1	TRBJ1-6	ASSSRTGGSPLH
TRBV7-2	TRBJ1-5	ASSLYGSGGNQPQH